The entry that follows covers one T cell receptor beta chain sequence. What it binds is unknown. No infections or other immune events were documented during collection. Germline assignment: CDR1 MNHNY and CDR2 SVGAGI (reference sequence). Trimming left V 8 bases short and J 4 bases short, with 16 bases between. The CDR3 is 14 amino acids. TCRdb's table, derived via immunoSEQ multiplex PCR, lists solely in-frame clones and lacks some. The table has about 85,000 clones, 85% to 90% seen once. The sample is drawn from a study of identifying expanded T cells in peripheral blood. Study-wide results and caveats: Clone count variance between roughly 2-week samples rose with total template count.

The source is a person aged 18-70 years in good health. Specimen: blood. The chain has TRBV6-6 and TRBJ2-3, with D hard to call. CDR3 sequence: CASEGGLKSDTQYF. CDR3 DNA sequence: TGTGCCAGCGAAGGTGGCTTAAAATCAGATACGCAGTATTTT.